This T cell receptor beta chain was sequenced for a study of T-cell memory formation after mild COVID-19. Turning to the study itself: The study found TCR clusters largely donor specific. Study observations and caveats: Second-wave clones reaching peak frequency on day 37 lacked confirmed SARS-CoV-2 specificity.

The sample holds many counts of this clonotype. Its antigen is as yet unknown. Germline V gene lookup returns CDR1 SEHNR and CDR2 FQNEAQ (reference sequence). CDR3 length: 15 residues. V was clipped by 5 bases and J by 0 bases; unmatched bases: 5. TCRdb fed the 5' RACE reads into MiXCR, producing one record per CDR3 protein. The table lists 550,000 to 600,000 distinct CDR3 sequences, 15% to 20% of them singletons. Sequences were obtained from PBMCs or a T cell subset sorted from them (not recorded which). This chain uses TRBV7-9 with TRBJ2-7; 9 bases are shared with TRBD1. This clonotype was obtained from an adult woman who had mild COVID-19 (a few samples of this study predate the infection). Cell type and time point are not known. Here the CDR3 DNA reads TGTGCCAGCAGCACGGGACAGGGCATCTCCTACGAGCAGTACTTC. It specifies CASSTGQGISYEQYF.